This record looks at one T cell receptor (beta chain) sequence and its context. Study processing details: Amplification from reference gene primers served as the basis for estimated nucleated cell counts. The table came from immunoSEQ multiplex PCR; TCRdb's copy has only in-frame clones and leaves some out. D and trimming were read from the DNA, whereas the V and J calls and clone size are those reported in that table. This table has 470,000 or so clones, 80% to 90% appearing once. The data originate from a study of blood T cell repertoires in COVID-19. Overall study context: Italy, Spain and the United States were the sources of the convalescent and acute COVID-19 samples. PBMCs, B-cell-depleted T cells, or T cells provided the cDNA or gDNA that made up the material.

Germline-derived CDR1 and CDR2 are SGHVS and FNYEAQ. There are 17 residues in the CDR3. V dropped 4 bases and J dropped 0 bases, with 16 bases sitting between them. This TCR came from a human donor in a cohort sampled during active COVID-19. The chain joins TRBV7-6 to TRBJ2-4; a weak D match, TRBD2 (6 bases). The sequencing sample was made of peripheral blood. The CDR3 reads CASSSLAAGSAKNIQYF. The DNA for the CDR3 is TGTGCCAGCAGCTCTCTAGCAGCGGGTTCAGCCAAAAACATTCAGTACTTC.